This T cell receptor (beta chain) was identified during a study of cytomegalovirus exposure and HLA in healthy donors. Primers included in the PCR were 60 Vbeta and 13 Jbeta primers. Sequencing used immunoSEQ multiplex PCR; TCRdb keeps in-frame clones, though not all of them. Among about 180,000 clones listed, about three quarters were seen once. Whole-study findings and limits: Within a later analysis, the majority of CMV-associated TCR beta chains appeared HLA-restricted. One variant, a missense change in DCLRE1C, was linked in a later analysis to TCR beta V- and J-gene trimming. TCR beta sequences reportedly predicted most subjects' HLA-A and HLA-B alleles accurately.

This clone was detected a few times. Antigen unknown. The origin of this receptor is a man in his forties or fifties in good health and CMV-seronegative. Sequencing was done on a sample of PBMCs.

The DNA for the CDR3 is TGTGCCACCAGCCGAACGACTAGCTCCTACGAGCAGTACTTC. As protein: CATSRTTSSYEQYF. The V call is TRBV15, the J call TRBJ2-7; possibly TRBD2 for D (6 bases). Germline CDR1 reads LNHNV; CDR2 reads YYDKDF (reference sequence). The V end was cut by 5 bases, the J end by 0 bases, with 11 bases between. The CDR3 spans 14 residues.